A single sample is the source of the 23 T cell receptor beta chains below, sequenced in a study of T cell responses to AZD1222 COVID-19 vaccine (dated by TCRdb to about 2021). Explained via the paper, the time point label denotes: baseline before first vaccination. Read against the paper, the sample's treatment or condition label means: meningococcal conjugate vaccine given as trial control. Library preparation was by the immunoSEQ multiplex PCR assay. TCRdb holds this immuneACCESS table with in-frame rearrangements only. Some clones are missing; in checked studies, unresolved V genes explain under half, and the rest has no known cause. This sample has hundreds of thousands of clones in its table, and about 93% of those were observed once. The ten top clones hold more than 0.8% of the sample. The specimen was peripheral blood, collected on day 0 of MenACWY control vaccination. These receptors originate from an adult in good health.

This chain links TRBV19 with TRBJ1-6; D possibly corresponds to TRBD1 (5 bases). Germline loops: CDR1 LNHDA, CDR2 SQIVND (reference sequence). V was clipped by 3 bases and J by 7 bases, with 25 bases between them. The CDR3 is 19 amino acids. CDR3 sequence: CASSIQWGSPGEGNSPLHF. CDR3 sequence (DNA): TGTGCCAGTAGTATTCAATGGGGGAGTCCGGGGGAAGGGAATTCACCCCTCCACTTT.

The CDR3 protein is CASTHRGGYGYTF. CDR3 nucleotides: TGTGCCAGCACACACAGGGGTGGCTATGGCTACACCTTC. The chain is built from TRBV12-3 or TRBV12-4 and TRBJ1-2; 7 nucleotides line up with TRBD1. V lost 7 bases to trimming and J lost 4 bases; unmatched junction nucleotides: 6. There are 13 residues in the CDR3.

The chain links TRBV19 to TRBJ1-5; D call uncertain. The CDR3 runs to 14 residues. Germline V lookup: CDR1 LNHDA, CDR2 SQIVND (reference sequence). V gave up 3 bases and J gave up 4 bases, with 10 bases separating them. CDR3: CASSMREGNQPQHF. The CDR3 DNA follows: TGTGCCAGTAGTATGAGGGAAGGGAATCAGCCCCAGCATTTT.

The chain combines TRBV5-1 with TRBJ2-2; 8 bases match TRBD1. J was trimmed by 0 bases and V by 1 base; bases with no gene match: 14. CDR3 length: 20 amino acids. CDR1 SGHRS and CDR2 YFSETQ come from the germline V gene. The CDR3 loop is CASSLFPGGSRRSNTGELFF. In DNA form, the CDR3 reads TGCGCCAGCAGCTTGTTTCCAGGGGGCTCGAGGCGCTCGAACACCGGGGAGCTGTTTTTT.

The chain carries TRBV10-3 and TRBJ1-1; D not certain. Between the trimmed V and J ends, which lost 7 bases and 0 bases, there was a span of 9 bases. Germline CDR1 and CDR2: ENHRY and SYGVKD. The CDR3 is 13 amino acids. In nucleotides, the CDR3 is TGTGCCATCAAGAAAGAAATGAACACTGAAGCTTTCTTT. Translation: CAIKKEMNTEAFF.

This clone was counted a single time. The J gene is TRBJ1-5, the V gene TRBV11-2; TRBD1 agrees at 7 bases. J gave up 6 bases and V 5 bases, and 10 bases lay outside the gene matches. CDR3 size: 15 residues. The germline V gene encodes CDR1 SGHAT and CDR2 FQNNGV. Here the CDR3 reads CASSPGGGGGQPQHF. Written as DNA, the CDR3 is TGTGCCAGCAGCCCAGGGGGTGGCGGTGGTCAGCCCCAGCATTTT.

The chain combines TRBV2 with TRBJ1-1; D gene uncertain. The CDR3 consists of 13 residues. V lost 4 bases, J lost 5 bases, and 11 bases lay in between. Germline CDR1 and CDR2: SNHLY and FYNNEI. The CDR3 here is CASSGHLGTEAFF. The CDR3 nucleotides are TGTGCCAGCAGTGGACACTTGGGGACTGAAGCTTTCTTT.

The chain recombines TRBV5-1 with TRBJ2-3, with D unresolved. This CDR3 has 15 residues. V was clipped by 0 bases and J by 2 bases, with 10 bases between them. The germline V gene has CDR1 SGHRS and CDR2 YFSETQ. In nucleotides, the CDR3 is TGCGCCAGCAGCTTGGCCTTATCGTCCACAGATACGCAGTATTTT. Translation gives CASSLALSSTDTQYF. The whole variable domain, filled in from reference TRBV5-1 and TRBJ2-3, reads KAGVTQTPRYLIKTRGQQVTLSCSPISGHRSVSWYQQTPGQGLQFLFEYFSETQRNKGNFPGRFSGRQFSNSRSEMNVSTLELGDSALYLCASSLALSSTDTQYFGPGTRLTVL.

The CDR3 spells CASSLAGYQPQHF. CDR3 bases: TGTGCCAGCAGCTTGGCAGGGTACCAGCCCCAGCATTTT. The chain carries TRBV13 and TRBJ1-5, with a weak D call TRBD1 (5 bases). The CDR3 has 13 residues. CDR1 PRHDT and CDR2 FYEKMQ come from the germline V gene (reference sequence). Trimming pared 3 bases from V and 7 bases from J, leaving 10 bases between. Combining the CDR3 with reference TRBV13 and TRBJ1-5 gives the whole variable domain AAGVIQSPRHLIKEKRETATLKCYPIPRHDTVYWYQQGPGQDPQFLISFYEKMQSDKGSIPDRFSAQQFSDYHSELNMSSLELGDSALYFCASSLAGYQPQHFGDGTRLSIL.

V is TRBV19 and J is TRBJ1-1, with 8 bases matching TRBD1. With 8 bases clipped from V and 1 base from J, the junction kept 9 bases outside the gene matches. CDR1 and CDR2 from the germline V gene are LNHDA and SQIVND (reference sequence). The CDR3 spans 15 residues. The CDR3 protein is CASGVTGVRNTEAFF. The CDR3 DNA reads as TGTGCCAGTGGGGTGACAGGGGTACGGAACACTGAAGCTTTCTTT.

The gene calls are TRBV2 and TRBJ1-1, with D perhaps TRBD1 (6 bases). V dropped 4 bases and J dropped 1 base, with 10 bases sitting between them. The V gene's germline CDR1 is SNHLY and CDR2 FYNNEI. The CDR3 spans 14 residues. The CDR3 region has the DNA TGTGCCAGCAGTGTGGCCAGGGGGAACACTGAAGCTTTCTTT. It is translated as CASSVARGNTEAFF.

J is TRBJ2-3 and V is TRBV6-4, with TRBD2 matching over 9 bases. Germline values: CDR1 MRHNA, CDR2 SNTAGT. After removal of 8 bases from V and 6 bases from J, the junction contained 15 bases not matched to a gene. The CDR3 is 16 amino acids. The CDR3 DNA is TGTGCCAGCCCACGACACAGGGGCGGGAGGGTGGATACGCAGTATTTT. Its translation is CASPRHRGGRVDTQYF.

J is TRBJ1-4 and V is TRBV28, with TRBD1 as a possible D gene (6 bases). Germline CDR1 and CDR2: MDHEN and SYDVKM. CDR3 length: 12 amino acids. V lost 5 bases, J lost 14 bases, and 15 bases lay in between. CDR3 nucleotides: TGTGCCAGCAGTCCTCTGGACAGAAGGCTGTTTTTT. Translating it yields CASSPLDRRLFF. Using reference TRBV28 and TRBJ1-4 for the parts outside the CDR3, the full variable domain is DVKVTQSSRYLVKRTGEKVFLECVQDMDHENMFWYRQDPGLGLRLIYFSYDVKMKEKGDIPEGYSVSREKKERFSLILESASTNQTSMYLCASSPLDRRLFFGSGTQLSVL.

This clone was counted a single time. The J gene is TRBJ2-7, the V gene TRBV7-2; weak D call: TRBD2 (5 bases). V dropped 2 bases and J dropped 2 bases, with 10 bases sitting between them. The CDR3 runs 14 residues. CDR1 SGHTA and CDR2 FQGNSA come from the germline V gene. DNA for the CDR3: TGTGCCAGCAGCTTATCGAGGGATACCTACGAGCAGTACTTC. The encoded protein is CASSLSRDTYEQYF.

This clone appeared a single time. The rearrangement uses TRBV9 and TRBJ2-1; 7 nucleotides agree with TRBD1. V lost 0 bases to trimming and J lost 4 bases; unmatched junction nucleotides: 4. Germline CDR1 SGDLS, CDR2 YYNGEE. The CDR3 has 15 residues. CDR3 residues: CASSVDPRGYNEQFF. CDR3 nucleotides: TGTGCCAGCAGCGTAGACCCCAGGGGGTACAATGAGCAGTTCTTC.

J is TRBJ1-3 and V is TRBV6-5; tentative D call: TRBD1 (6 bases). The V end was cut by 6 bases, the J end by 0 bases, with 12 bases between. This CDR3 has 15 amino acids. Germline CDR1 reads MNHEY; CDR2 reads SVGAGI. The DNA for the CDR3 is TGTGCCAGCAGGCGGACAGCCGTCTCTGGAAACACCATATATTTT. It encodes CASRRTAVSGNTIYF.

J is TRBJ1-2 and V is TRBV7-9, with a tentative D call TRBD1 (5 bases). This CDR3 contains 13 residues. The germline V and J ends were trimmed by 4 bases and 7 bases, with 13 bases remaining between them. Germline V gene lookup returns CDR1 SEHNR and CDR2 FQNEAQ (reference sequence). The CDR3 spells CASSSPGGSGYTF. In DNA, the CDR3 is TGTGCCAGCAGCTCGCCCGGGGGTAGTGGCTACACCTTC.

This clone was observed a handful of times. The CDR3 DNA reads as TGTGCCAGCAGCTCTCCGGGGGCGGCTAATGAAAAACTGTTTTTT. Protein: CASSSPGAANEKLFF. The chain couples TRBV7-9 to TRBJ1-4; tentative D call: TRBD1 (6 bases). Germline assignment: CDR1 SEHNR and CDR2 FQNEAQ (reference sequence). V was cut by 4 bases and J by 3 bases, with 12 bases left in between. The CDR3 is 15 residues long.

The V call is TRBV11-3, the J call TRBJ2-3, with 10 bases that match TRBD2. The V segment lost 7 bases and the J segment 5 bases; nucleotides outside the gene matches: 6. Per the germline V gene, CDR1 is SGHNT and CDR2 is YENEEA. The CDR3 consists of 14 residues. This CDR3 is CASKAGGPVDTQYF. In nucleotides, the CDR3 is TGTGCCAGCAAAGCGGGGGGGCCCGTAGATACGCAGTATTTT.

This sequence joins TRBV6-4 and TRBJ1-3, with D possibly matching TRBD1 (5 bases). The V end was cut by 2 bases, the J end by 2 bases, with 13 bases between. Looked up from germline, CDR1 is MRHNA and CDR2 is SNTAGT. This CDR3 contains 16 residues. The DNA for the CDR3 is TGTGCCAGCAGTGACACCGGGGCAGGGACTGGAAACACCATATATTTT. This gives the protein CASSDTGAGTGNTIYF.

This clone has just one count. The rearrangement links TRBV27 to TRBJ2-3, with D unresolved. Germline V gene sequence: CDR1 MNHEY, CDR2 SMNVEV (reference sequence). With 6 bases removed from V and 0 bases from J, the gap between germline ends came to 10 bases. The CDR3 sequence is 14 residues long. The CDR3 reads CASSLQQSTDTQYF. The CDR3 DNA reads TGTGCCAGCAGCCTACAGCAAAGCACAGATACGCAGTATTTT.

The chain uses TRBV30 and TRBJ2-7, with D possibly matching TRBD2 (6 bases). This CDR3 has 15 amino acids. The V end lost 0 bases, the J end lost 0 bases, and 12 bases lay between the germline ends. Germline V gives CDR1 GTSNPN, CDR2 SVGIG (reference sequence). The CDR3 DNA is TGTGCCTGGAGTGTACAACTAGCTGACTCCTACGAGCAGTACTTC. Amino acid sequence: CAWSVQLADSYEQYF.

This chain uses TRBV30 with TRBJ2-6, with D hard to call. The V end lost 3 bases, the J end lost 2 bases, and 8 bases lay between the germline ends. The CDR3 has 14 residues. Germline CDR1 GTSNPN, CDR2 SVGIG (reference sequence). CDR3 loop: CAWRKPAGANVLTF. The DNA of the CDR3 is TGTGCCTGGAGAAAACCCGCTGGGGCCAACGTCCTGACTTTC.